This entry concerns a single T cell receptor (beta chain). These data originate in a study of blood T cell repertoires in COVID-19. The wider study: Sites across the United States, Italy and Spain contributed samples from acute and convalescent COVID-19. PBMCs, B-cell-depleted T cells, or T cells provided the cDNA or gDNA that made up the material.

V shed 0 bases and J shed 4 bases, with 9 bases lying between them. Germline V gene sequence: CDR1 SGHNT, CDR2 YYREEE (reference sequence). This CDR3 has 14 amino acids. As handled by the study authors: For nucleated cells, counts were estimated from reference gene primer amplification. The table came from immunoSEQ multiplex PCR; TCRdb's copy has only in-frame clones and leaves some out. Clonal size and the V and J genes are those of that table, whereas D and trimming came from the DNA. The data show just under 80,000 clones, around four fifths seen once. This chain joins TRBV5-4 and TRBJ2-3; unclear D gene. The sequence was collected from a human donor in a cohort sampled during active COVID-19. Sequenced input: peripheral blood. This chain's CDR3 is CASSLEVSSDTQYF. As DNA, the CDR3 is TGTGCCAGCAGCTTGGAAGTCAGTTCAGATACGCAGTATTTT.